These 23 T cell receptor beta chains originate from one sample sequenced in a study of T-cell reconstitution after alpha-beta-depleted transplantation in children. Preparing the TCRbeta library involved the use of unique molecular identifiers. In TCRdb, the PCR reads were re-called with MiXCR into one record per CDR3 protein. The data contain 550,000 to 800,000 distinct CDR3 sequences, less than 15% of them singletons. The material was PBMCs, obtained before TCRalphabeta/CD19-depleted stem cell transplant. The receptors originated from a girl aged 2 to 9 with congenital amegakaryocytic thrombocytopenia, due to receive a stem cell transplant.

The table lists this clonotype with a few counts. This chain connects TRBV27 to TRBJ2-7, with D tentatively TRBD1 (7 bases). CDR1 and CDR2 from the germline V gene are MNHEY and SMNVEV (reference sequence). V was clipped by 6 bases and J by 0 bases, with 21 bases between them. The CDR3 consists of 17 residues. Here the CDR3 reads CASRKRGLGQPSYEQYF. Here the CDR3 DNA reads TGTGCCAGCAGGAAGAGGGGACTGGGACAGCCCTCCTACGAGCAGTACTTC.

This clonotype was recorded at least ten times. The J gene is TRBJ2-7, the V gene TRBV10-3; D remains unclear. Per germline, CDR1 ENHRY and CDR2 SYGVKD. The CDR3 spans 11 residues. With 8 bases removed from V and 3 bases from J, the gap between germline ends came to 8 bases. The CDR3 coding sequence is TGTGCCATCGGTGCAAGCTACGAGCAGTACTTC. Amino acid sequence: CAIGASYEQYF.

The chain has TRBV10-2 and TRBJ2-2; a possible D gene is TRBD2 (5 bases). CDR3 length: 17 amino acids. Trimming removed 3 bases from V and 6 bases from J, with 20 bases in between. Germline-derived CDR1 and CDR2 are WSHSY and SAAADI. Written as DNA, the CDR3 is TGCGCCAGCAGTGATGCCGCGGCTAGCTATGTCCCCGGGGAGCTGTTTTTT. This encodes CASSDAAASYVPGELFF.

This clonotype was picked up a small number of times. V gene TRBV29-1 combines with J gene TRBJ2-5; D remains ambiguous. Germline lookup yields CDR1 SQVTM and CDR2 ANQGSEA. The CDR3 is 13 amino acids. Trimming removed 4 bases at V and 4 bases at J, with 13 bases between. CDR3 loop: CSVVAGLRETQYF. The CDR3 region has the DNA TGCAGCGTTGTTGCTGGGCTGAGAGAGACCCAGTACTTC.

The chain couples TRBV27 to TRBJ2-7; maybe TRBD2 (6 bases). CDR3 size: 17 residues. Germline V CDR1 and CDR2: MNHEY, SMNVEV (reference sequence). V lost 2 bases and J 6 bases, leaving 23 bases between the germline ends. The CDR3 nucleotides are TGTGCCAGCAGTTTAACTTTCGGGGTTAGACCCGGGGGCGAGCAGTACTTC. It yields the protein CASSLTFGVRPGGEQYF.

The CDR3, as DNA: TGTGCCAGCAGCCCCCGGGGCTACCAAGAGACCCAGTACTTC. Amino acid sequence: CASSPRGYQETQYF. This chain uses TRBV7-2 with TRBJ2-5, with D perhaps matching TRBD1 or TRBD2 (5 bases each). Germline CDR1 SGHTA, CDR2 FQGNSA. Trimming pared 5 bases from V and 0 bases from J, leaving 10 bases between. The CDR3 spans 14 residues.

This clonotype was detected a few times. The V call is TRBV3-1, the J call TRBJ2-1; 9 positions agree with TRBD2. CDR3 length: 18 amino acids. With V trimmed by 4 bases and J by 2 bases, 12 bases remained unmatched. Germline CDR1 and CDR2: LGHDT and YNNKEL (reference sequence). CDR3 DNA: TGTGCCAGCAGCCGCAGAGCGGGAGGCCAGCGCGCCTACAATGAGCAGTTCTTC. This sequence encodes CASSRRAGGQRAYNEQFF.

J is TRBJ2-1 and V is TRBV19, with D tentatively TRBD1 or TRBD2 (5 bases each). V shed 4 bases and J shed 8 bases, with 12 bases lying between them. CDR1 is LNHDA, CDR2 SQIVND, per germline (reference sequence). This CDR3 has 13 amino acids. The CDR3 region is CASSKAGSDEQFF. CDR3 DNA sequence: TGTGCCAGTAGTAAGGCAGGGAGCGATGAGCAGTTCTTC.

The table lists this clonotype with a few counts. V gene TRBV11-2 combines with J gene TRBJ2-7; D is perhaps TRBD2 (6 bases). CDR1 is SGHAT and CDR2 is FQNNGV in the germline V gene. The CDR3 is 14 residues long. V was trimmed by 0 bases and J by 2 bases, leaving 8 bases between them. CDR3 nucleotides: TGTGCCAGCAGCTTAGATCCGGGGGCCTACGAGCAGTACTTC. Its translation is CASSLDPGAYEQYF.

This rearrangement joins TRBV12-3 or TRBV12-4 to TRBJ2-1; 7 bases map to TRBD2. The CDR3 sequence is 14 residues long. With V trimmed by 5 bases and J by 9 bases, 10 bases remained unmatched. The CDR3 coding sequence is TGTGCCAGCAGTCCCCTGCGACCGGGGGGTGAGCAGTTCTTC. Protein sequence: CASSPLRPGGEQFF.

The V gene is TRBV5-1, the J gene TRBJ1-1; D uncertain. V lost 1 base and J lost 1, with 8 bases in between. Per germline, CDR1 SGHRS and CDR2 YFSETQ. The CDR3 spans 14 residues. DNA of the CDR3: TGCGCCAGCAGCTTGTCCACAGCGAACACTGAAGCTTTCTTT. It encodes CASSLSTANTEAFF.

This clonotype occurred many times. The chain couples TRBV3-1 to TRBJ2-3; D unclear. V gave up 2 bases and J gave up 2 bases, with 11 bases separating them. CDR1 and CDR2 (germline): LGHDT, YNNKEL (reference sequence). This CDR3 spans 15 amino acids. The CDR3 bases are TGTGCCAGCAGCCAATCGAACGGAGTCACAGATACGCAGTATTTT. Translation: CASSQSNGVTDTQYF.

This clonotype has ten or more counts. This chain uses TRBV20-1 with TRBJ2-3, with 10 bases identical to TRBD2. The CDR3 has 14 residues. Germline CDR1 is DFQATT and CDR2 is SNEGSKA (reference sequence). V lost 6 bases, J lost 1 base, and 4 bases stayed unmatched. CDR3 region: CSAGGTSGTDTQYF. The CDR3 DNA follows: TGCAGTGCGGGGGGGACTAGCGGCACAGATACGCAGTATTTT.

Ten or more counts support this clonotype. J is TRBJ2-3 and V is TRBV12-3 or TRBV12-4; no definite D call. Between the trimmed V and J ends, which lost 5 bases and 8 bases, there was a span of 11 bases. CDR3 length equals 12 residues. Here the CDR3 DNA reads TGTGCCAGCAGTCCCTTGGGTCGTACGCAGTATTTT. Protein sequence: CASSPLGRTQYF.

This clonotype came up many times. The chain joins TRBV25-1 to TRBJ2-1; D is perhaps TRBD2 (5 bases). Germline V lookup: CDR1 MGHDK, CDR2 SYGVNS. This CDR3 contains 15 residues. V lost 5 bases and J 6 bases, leaving 17 bases between the germline ends. This chain's CDR3 is CASSPQRLKGNEQFF. The CDR3 coding sequence is TGTGCCAGCAGTCCTCAGCGGCTCAAGGGCAATGAGCAGTTCTTC.

Concerning this clonotype: A single base separates this from a much larger clone, so it may be a read error. The gene calls are TRBV24-1 and TRBJ2-1; D remains unclear. V was pared by 7 bases and J by 5 bases, with 14 bases between. Per the germline V gene, CDR1 is KGHDR and CDR2 is SFDVKD. CDR3 length: 14 amino acids. The CDR3 DNA is TGTGCCACCAGAGTCTCCCGGTTGGACAATGAGCAGTTCTTC. Its protein is CATRVSRLDNEQFF.

Ten or more counts support this clonotype. The chain's CDR3 is CASSPSGAETQYF. CDR3 DNA: TGCGCCAGCAGTCCTAGCGGGGCAGAGACCCAGTACTTC. The chain links TRBV5-1 to TRBJ2-5, with 9 positions matching TRBD2. CDR1 SGHRS and CDR2 YFSETQ come from the germline V gene. CDR3 length: 13 residues. V gave up 5 bases and J gave up 4 bases; unmatched junction bases: 3.

This clonotype showed up many times. J is TRBJ2-7 and V is TRBV28; D is undetermined. This CDR3 has 12 amino acids. V shed 4 bases and J shed 6 bases, with 10 bases lying between them. Germline V gene sequence: CDR1 MDHEN, CDR2 SYDVKM. The CDR3: CASSSSSIEQYF. The CDR3 nucleotides read TGTGCCAGCAGTTCGTCTTCCATCGAGCAGTACTTC.

This clonotype was counted ten times or more. J is TRBJ2-1 and V is TRBV29-1, with D tentatively TRBD1 (5 bases). The CDR3 extends over 12 amino acids. The V end lost 7 bases, the J end lost 6 bases, and 13 bases lay between the germline ends. Per germline, CDR1 SQVTM and CDR2 ANQGSEA. CDR3 residues: CSAYDGANEQFF. The CDR3 DNA follows: TGCAGCGCCTATGATGGGGCCAATGAGCAGTTCTTC.

This clonotype has only a few counts. V usage is TRBV4-1 and J usage is TRBJ2-7; 7 bases match TRBD2. The V gene's germline CDR1 is MGHRA and CDR2 YSYEKL. With V trimmed by 8 bases and J by 0 bases, 10 bases remained unmatched. This CDR3 is 15 amino acids long. The CDR3 region is CASGLTAGLSYEQYF. In DNA, the CDR3 is TGCGCCAGCGGCTTAACAGCGGGGCTCTCCTACGAGCAGTACTTC.

This clonotype turned up a few times. The chain combines TRBV30 with TRBJ2-2; D not resolved. CDR1 is GTSNPN and CDR2 is SVGIG in the germline V gene (reference sequence). The V end lost 0 bases, the J end lost 0 bases, and 2 bases lay between the germline ends. This CDR3 is built from 13 residues. In DNA form, the CDR3 reads TGTGCCTGGAGTGTAACGAACACCGGGGAGCTGTTTTTT. It translates to CAWSVTNTGELFF.

This clonotype was counted between two and nine times. V usage is TRBV3-1 and J usage is TRBJ2-2; 7 bases fit TRBD2. The length of the CDR3 is 17 residues. V dropped 0 bases and J dropped 3; count of bases not matched to a gene: 7. Per the germline V gene, CDR1 is LGHDT and CDR2 is YNNKEL (reference sequence). CDR3: CASSQEPRETYTGELFF. The CDR3 nucleotides are TGTGCCAGCAGCCAAGAACCGCGGGAGACTTACACCGGGGAGCTGTTTTTT.

The chain recombines TRBV15 with TRBJ2-1, with TRBD2 matching over 7 bases. Germline V gives CDR1 LNHNV, CDR2 YYDKDF (reference sequence). V dropped 3 bases and J dropped 7; count of bases not matched to a gene: 12. The length of the CDR3 is 16 residues. The CDR3 is CATSSLGAGVFNEQFF. CDR3 in DNA: TGTGCCACCAGCAGCCTAGGGGCGGGAGTCTTTAATGAGCAGTTCTTC.